These 31 T cell receptor beta chains were sequenced from one sample in a study of shared clonotypes between healthy human individuals. Here immunoSEQ multiplex PCR was the method, and the copy in TCRdb shows in-frame clones only, minus some. The sample yields over 2 million clones, 90% to 95% seen once. The material sequenced was naive CD4+ T cells sorted from blood. Subset noted: CD45RA+ positively selected. Receptor source: a man in his late teens or twenties in good health.

V and J are TRBV10-2 and TRBJ2-7; D is ambiguous. CDR1 WSHSY and CDR2 SAAADI come from the germline V gene. CDR3 length: 12 residues. V dropped 6 bases and J dropped 0 bases, with 6 bases sitting between them. This chain's CDR3 is CASSLSSYEQYF. In DNA form, the CDR3 reads TGCGCCAGCAGCCTGAGCTCCTACGAGCAGTACTTC.

This clone was picked up one time. The chain has TRBV7-9 and TRBJ1-2, with D possibly TRBD1 on 6 matching bases. From germline, CDR1 is SEHNR and CDR2 FQNEAQ (reference sequence). Deletions cut 1 base from V and 0 bases from J, with 12 bases between. The CDR3 totals 16 residues. CDR3 residues: CASSLVGAGANYGYTF. The CDR3 DNA sequence: TGTGCCAGCAGCTTAGTGGGGGCAGGAGCTAACTATGGCTACACCTTC.

The chain uses TRBV5-1 and TRBJ1-2; tentative D call: TRBD1 (5 bases). Germline V lookup: CDR1 SGHRS, CDR2 YFSETQ. Between the trimmed V and J ends, which lost 2 bases and 6 bases, there was a span of 14 bases. This CDR3 contains 14 residues. CDR3 amino acids: CASSFLVQGDGYTF. CDR3 nucleotide sequence: TGCGCCAGCAGCTTCCTTGTCCAGGGAGATGGCTACACCTTC.

The chain couples TRBV7-2 to TRBJ2-5, with TRBD2 identical over 7 bases. Germline-derived CDR1 and CDR2 are SGHTA and FQGNSA. The V gene end was trimmed by 4 bases and the J gene end by 5 bases; junction bases not matched to a gene: 10. The CDR3 spans 15 residues. CDR3 amino acids: CASSSGAGLGETQYF. The CDR3, as DNA: TGTGCCAGCAGCTCGGGAGCGGGACTCGGCGAGACCCAGTACTTC.

V and J are TRBV19 and TRBJ2-3; tentative D call: TRBD2 (5 bases). Germline V gene sequence: CDR1 LNHDA, CDR2 SQIVND (reference sequence). This CDR3 is 16 amino acids long. The V end was cut by 0 bases, the J end by 0 bases, with 10 bases between. The CDR3 loop is CASSIEGSSSTDTQYF. The CDR3 coding sequence is TGTGCCAGTAGTATAGAAGGGAGCTCTAGCACAGATACGCAGTATTTT.

The chain joins TRBV19 to TRBJ2-7, with D unresolved. The V gene lost 0 bases and the J gene lost 4 bases, with 7 bases spanning the gap. The CDR3 totals 13 residues. Germline CDR1 and CDR2: LNHDA and SQIVND (reference sequence). The CDR3 DNA is TGTGCCAGTAGTATAGAACCAGCTTACGAGCAGTACTTC. As protein: CASSIEPAYEQYF.

This clone appeared once. This CDR3 is CASTSQGEAGNTIYF. The CDR3 nucleotides read TGTGCCAGCACCTCCCAGGGGGAGGCTGGAAACACCATATATTTT. V is TRBV6-1 and J is TRBJ1-3, with 7 bases matching TRBD1. Germline V gene sequence: CDR1 MNHNS, CDR2 SASEGT. V lost 7 bases, J lost 2 bases, and 8 bases stayed unmatched. This CDR3 is built from 15 residues.

Of note for this clone: Other DNA sequences in the sample encode the same CDR3. The V gene is TRBV18, the J gene TRBJ1-2, with 11 positions matching TRBD1. Losses at the gene ends were 3 bases for V and 3 bases for J; bases not matched to a gene: 3. The CDR3 sequence is 15 residues long. CDR1 is KGHSH, CDR2 LQKENI, per germline. The CDR3 DNA sequence: TGTGCCAGCTCACCCGGACAGGGGGCCTACTATGGCTACACCTTC. Translating gives CASSPGQGAYYGYTF.

The table lists this clone with a count of one. This sample also contains other DNA sequences that code for the same CDR3. The chain combines TRBV10-2 with TRBJ2-7; D uncertain. CDR1 WSHSY and CDR2 SAAADI come from the germline V gene. V gave up 3 bases and J gave up 3 bases, with 6 bases separating them. The CDR3 is made up of 12 amino acids. In DNA, the CDR3 is TGCGCCAGCAGTGATTTGGTCTACGAGCAGTACTTC. It specifies CASSDLVYEQYF.

The V and J genes are TRBV28 and TRBJ1-5; possible D gene TRBD1, 6 bases. CDR1 and CDR2 (germline): MDHEN, SYDVKM. Trimming took off 6 bases at V and 4 bases at J, with 16 bases between the two ends. There are 15 residues in the CDR3. The DNA of the CDR3 is TGTGCCAGCAGCAGAATGACAGGAGCTAATCAGCCCCAGCATTTT. Translated, it gives CASSRMTGANQPQHF.

This clone occurred once. The chain carries TRBV27 and TRBJ1-1; D is unresolved. Germline assignment: CDR1 MNHEY and CDR2 SMNVEV (reference sequence). The germline V and J ends were trimmed by 3 bases and 4 bases, with 12 bases remaining between them. The CDR3 sequence is 14 residues long. This chain's CDR3 is CASSFLVGPTEAFF. DNA for the CDR3: TGTGCCAGCAGTTTTTTAGTAGGTCCCACTGAAGCTTTCTTT.

This chain links TRBV9 with TRBJ2-7; 14 bases line up with TRBD2. V was clipped by 3 bases and J by 9 bases; unmatched bases: 17. Germline CDR1 reads SGDLS; CDR2 reads YYNGEE. This CDR3 spans 18 amino acids. The CDR3: CASSAHRWGTSGRIGQYF. The DNA for the CDR3 is TGTGCCAGCAGCGCCCACCGGTGGGGGACTAGCGGGAGAATTGGGCAGTACTTC.

The chain combines TRBV7-2 with TRBJ1-1; D is undetermined. The CDR3 is 12 amino acids. The V gene's germline CDR1 is SGHTA and CDR2 FQGNSA. V was clipped by 0 bases and J by 8 bases, with 7 bases between them. In DNA form, the CDR3 reads TGTGCCAGCAGCTTAGCGAGGGTGGAAGCTTTCTTT. It encodes CASSLARVEAFF.

The chain combines TRBV6-1 with TRBJ1-2; 7 bases map to TRBD1. The CDR3 has 13 residues. Germline lookup yields CDR1 MNHNS and CDR2 SASEGT. J gave up 7 bases and V 3 bases, and 5 bases lay outside the gene matches. The CDR3 protein is CASSDRDRAGYTF. Written as DNA, the CDR3 is TGTGCCAGCAGTGACCGCGACAGGGCTGGCTACACCTTC.

A single count supports this clone. The rearrangement joins TRBV30 to TRBJ2-6, with D perhaps TRBD2 (6 bases). Per the germline V gene, CDR1 is GTSNPN and CDR2 is SVGIG (reference sequence). The V end lost 1 base, the J end lost 3 bases, and 7 bases lay between the germline ends. CDR3 length equals 14 residues. The CDR3 region is CAWSAGVGANVLTF. The CDR3, as DNA: TGTGCCTGGAGTGCGGGGGTTGGGGCCAACGTCCTGACTTTC.

V gene TRBV2 combines with J gene TRBJ1-2, with D unclear. The V end was cut by 5 bases, the J end by 4 bases, with 14 bases between. The CDR3 covers 14 residues. Germline loops: CDR1 SNHLY, CDR2 FYNNEI. CDR3 nucleotides: TGTGCCAGCAGTTTGGGTCGGGAGTCCTATGGCTACACCTTC. This translates into CASSLGRESYGYTF.

The chain has TRBV7-2 and TRBJ2-7; TRBD2 matches at 8 bases. CDR1 is SGHTA, CDR2 FQGNSA, per germline. Trimming removed 0 bases from V and 0 bases from J; junction bases left unmatched: 7. CDR3 length equals 17 residues. CDR3 in DNA: TGTGCCAGCAGCTTAGCGCTTCGCGGGGGGAACTCCTACGAGCAGTACTTC. Translating it yields CASSLALRGGNSYEQYF.

The chain has TRBV2 and TRBJ2-1, with 10 bases fitting TRBD1. In germline, CDR1 is SNHLY, CDR2 FYNNEI. This CDR3 is built from 13 residues. The junction had 9 bases not matched to a gene; V was cut back by 3 bases and J by 16 bases. The CDR3 DNA reads as TGTGCCAGCAGTGATGTCGAAGGACAGGGGGATTTCTTC. This translates into CASSDVEGQGDFF.

Points on this clone: Other nucleotide sequences from this sample produce the same CDR3. The CDR3 region has the DNA TGCGCCAGCAGCCTGGACAGGCAAGAGACCCAGTACTTC. Translation: CASSLDRQETQYF. The chain employs TRBV5-1 and TRBJ2-5; 7 bases fit TRBD1. This CDR3 is built from 13 residues. CDR1 and CDR2 (germline): SGHRS, YFSETQ. V trimming: 4 bases; J trimming: 2 bases; junction bases outside the gene matches: 2.

The V call is TRBV28, the J call TRBJ2-7; 8 bases line up with TRBD1. Germline CDR1 is MDHEN and CDR2 is SYDVKM. V lost 7 bases, J lost 4 bases, and 6 bases stayed unmatched. This CDR3 spans 13 amino acids. The CDR3 DNA is TGTGCCAGCACGGAGGACAGGGCTTACGAGCAGTACTTC. Translating it yields CASTEDRAYEQYF.

The chain is built from TRBV5-4 and TRBJ1-6; D call uncertain. Trimming pared 3 bases from V and 10 bases from J, leaving 14 bases between. The CDR3 extends over 14 amino acids. CDR1 is SGHNT, CDR2 YYREEE, per germline (reference sequence). The CDR3 coding sequence is TGTGCCAGCAGCTCTTCCGAGGGTTACTCACCCCTCCACTTT. It encodes CASSSSEGYSPLHF.

The chain couples TRBV29-1 to TRBJ2-5; 8 positions match TRBD1. The V gene end was trimmed by 3 bases and the J gene end by 5 bases; junction bases not matched to a gene: 14. This CDR3 contains 16 residues. Per germline, CDR1 SQVTM and CDR2 ANQGSEA. The chain's CDR3 is CSVEASGQGFWETQYF. CDR3 DNA sequence: TGCAGCGTTGAGGCGTCCGGACAGGGTTTTTGGGAGACCCAGTACTTC.

J is TRBJ2-3 and V is TRBV29-1; no clear D gene. The CDR3 has 12 amino acids. From germline, CDR1 is SQVTM and CDR2 ANQGSEA. V dropped 8 bases and J dropped 3 bases, with 12 bases sitting between them. The CDR3 protein is CSPAQTTDTQYF. The CDR3 nucleotides read TGCAGCCCAGCCCAGACTACAGATACGCAGTATTTT.

The rearrangement links TRBV9 to TRBJ2-5; tentative D call: TRBD1 (6 bases). V was trimmed by 2 bases and J by 5 bases, leaving 22 bases between them. The CDR3 has 17 residues. The germline V gene encodes CDR1 SGDLS and CDR2 YYNGEE. The CDR3 sequence: CASSVGWVSVGAETQYF. In DNA form, the CDR3 reads TGTGCCAGCAGCGTCGGGTGGGTATCCGTGGGGGCGGAGACCCAGTACTTC. The variable domain in full, completed from reference TRBV9 and TRBJ2-5, reads DSGVTQTPKHLITATGQRVTLRCSPRSGDLSVYWYQQSLDQGLQFLIQYYNGEERAKGNILERFSAQQFPDLHSELNLSSLELGDSALYFCASSVGWVSVGAETQYFGPGTRLLVL.

The J gene is TRBJ2-5, the V gene TRBV10-1; D is possibly TRBD2 (6 bases). Trimming cost V 0 bases and J 4 bases, with 12 bases left between them. The germline V gene has CDR1 WNHNN and CDR2 SYGVQD (reference sequence). The CDR3 totals 15 residues. CDR3 region: CASSESGGGTETQYF. The CDR3 DNA reads TGCGCCAGCAGTGAGTCCGGTGGCGGGACAGAGACCCAGTACTTC.

CDR3 sequence (DNA): TGCAGCGCCCTTTGGGGGTCCGAGCAGTACTTC. This gives the protein CSALWGSEQYF. The rearrangement links TRBV29-1 to TRBJ2-7; D may be TRBD1 or TRBD2 (5 bases each). This CDR3 has 11 residues. V was clipped by 7 bases and J by 6 bases, with 13 bases between them. Germline CDR1 is SQVTM and CDR2 is ANQGSEA.

V is TRBV5-1 and J is TRBJ2-1; 11 positions agree with TRBD2. The CDR3 extends over 15 amino acids. Per the germline V gene, CDR1 is SGHRS and CDR2 is YFSETQ. V trimming: 1 base; J trimming: 6 bases; junction bases outside the gene matches: 3. CDR3: CASSLITSGSNEQFF. CDR3 coding DNA: TGCGCCAGCAGCTTGATTACTAGCGGGAGCAATGAGCAGTTCTTC.

This chain connects TRBV6-5 to TRBJ2-7; D gene ambiguous. CDR1 and CDR2 (germline): MNHEY, SVGAGI. CDR3 length: 13 amino acids. V was clipped by 0 bases and J by 12 bases, with 15 bases between them. CDR3 DNA sequence: TGTGCCAGCAGTTACTCGTCGCCCCGGGTGTGGTACTTC. As protein: CASSYSSPRVWYF.

A note on this clone: The same CDR3 arises from other DNA sequences in this sample as well. The chain carries TRBV4-1 and TRBJ2-5; 8 bases match TRBD1. The CDR3 length is 15 residues. With 1 base clipped from V and 2 bases from J, the junction kept 3 bases outside the gene matches. From germline, CDR1 is MGHRA and CDR2 YSYEKL. CDR3 residues: CASSQADRDQETQYF. In nucleotides, the CDR3 is TGCGCCAGCAGCCAAGCGGACAGGGATCAAGAGACCCAGTACTTC.

The rearrangement links TRBV5-4 to TRBJ2-7; D perhaps matches TRBD1 (6 bases). The germline V gene has CDR1 SGHNT and CDR2 YYREEE (reference sequence). CDR3 length equals 14 residues. Trimming removed 4 bases from V and 5 bases from J, with 16 bases in between. The CDR3 sequence: CASSPSRGEDEQYF. As DNA, the CDR3 is TGTGCCAGCAGCCCATCCAGGGGTGAGGACGAGCAGTACTTC.

To note about this clone: Other DNA sequences in this sample translate to the same CDR3. The chain is built from TRBV28 and TRBJ1-2; no reliable D call. The CDR3 runs to 12 residues. Trimming cost V 2 bases and J 7 bases, with 8 bases left between them. Germline CDR1 is MDHEN and CDR2 is SYDVKM. CDR3: CASSLRGIGYTF. The CDR3 DNA reads as TGTGCCAGCAGTTTACGGGGAATTGGCTACACCTTC.